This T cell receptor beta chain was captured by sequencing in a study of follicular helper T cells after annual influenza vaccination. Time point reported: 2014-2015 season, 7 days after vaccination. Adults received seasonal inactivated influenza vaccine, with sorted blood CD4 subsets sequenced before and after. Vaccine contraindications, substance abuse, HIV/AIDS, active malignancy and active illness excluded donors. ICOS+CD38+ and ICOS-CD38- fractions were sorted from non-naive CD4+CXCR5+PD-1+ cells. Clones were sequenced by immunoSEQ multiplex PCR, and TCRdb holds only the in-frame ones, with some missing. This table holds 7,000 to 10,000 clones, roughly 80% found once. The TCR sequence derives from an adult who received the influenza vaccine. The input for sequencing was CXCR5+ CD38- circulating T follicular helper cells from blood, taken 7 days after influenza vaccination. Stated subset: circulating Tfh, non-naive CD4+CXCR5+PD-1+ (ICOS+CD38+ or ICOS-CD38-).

This chain's CDR3 is CASSPHPGPETQYF. In DNA form, the CDR3 reads TGTGCCAGCTCACCACATCCGGGCCCAGAGACCCAGTACTTC. This chain links TRBV18 with TRBJ2-5; D uncertain. Per the germline V gene, CDR1 is KGHSH and CDR2 is LQKENI. The CDR3 is made up of 14 amino acids. The V gene lost 1 base and the J gene lost 4 bases, with 10 bases spanning the gap.